These 32 T cell receptor beta chains were sequenced from one sample in a study of shared clonotypes between healthy human individuals. The method was immunoSEQ multiplex PCR; TCRdb's version includes in-frame clones alone and lacks a portion of them. The table records some 500,000 clones, 70% to 80% of them present only once. Input material: PBMCs. Every receptor here comes from a woman between 40 and 55 years old in good health. Some clones in this sample may be carry-over from other donors' samples.

The J gene is TRBJ2-2, the V gene TRBV2; D gene ambiguous. Germline V gene sequence: CDR1 SNHLY, CDR2 FYNNEI. V lost 8 bases and J lost 1, with 11 bases in between. CDR3 length: 14 amino acids. DNA of the CDR3: TGTGCCAGCCAAACATACAAGAACACCGGGGAGCTGTTTTTT. Residues: CASQTYKNTGELFF.

This chain joins TRBV28 and TRBJ1-5, with 8 bases identical to TRBD1. Germline CDR1 and CDR2: MDHEN and SYDVKM. The CDR3 totals 14 residues. V trimming: 6 bases; J trimming: 5 bases; junction bases outside the gene matches: 6. The CDR3 sequence: CASSPTGGYQPQHF. In DNA, the CDR3 is TGTGCCAGCAGCCCTACAGGGGGTTATCAGCCCCAGCATTTT. Supplemented by reference TRBV28 and TRBJ1-5, the full variable domain reads DVKVTQSSRYLVKRTGEKVFLECVQDMDHENMFWYRQDPGLGLRLIYFSYDVKMKEKGDIPEGYSVSREKKERFSLILESASTNQTSMYLCASSPTGGYQPQHFGDGTRLSIL.

A remark on this clone: Possible read error: a much larger clone is one base away. At the DNA level, this CDR3 is encoded by other sequences in the same sample as well. The chain uses TRBV10-2 and TRBJ2-1; 8 bases fit TRBD2. The V gene's germline CDR1 is WSHSY and CDR2 SAAADI. Trimming at V came to 3 bases and at J to 7 bases, leaving 11 bases not matched to a gene. The CDR3 is 16 residues long. The CDR3 reads CASSDWASGSGNEQFF. The CDR3 DNA follows: TGCGCCAGCAGTGATTGGGCCAGCGGGAGTGGAAATGAGCAGTTCTTC.

The chain employs TRBV30 and TRBJ1-4; a weak D match, TRBD1 (6 bases). This CDR3 is 15 amino acids long. Between the trimmed V and J ends, which lost 1 base and 8 bases, there was a span of 17 bases. CDR1 GTSNPN and CDR2 SVGIG come from the germline V gene (reference sequence). Written as DNA, the CDR3 is TGTGCCTGGAGTGGCGGTACGGGGGCAAGGGAAAAACTGTTTTTT. This sequence encodes CAWSGGTGAREKLFF.

Concerning this clone itself: This is likely an artifact of a read error, given a far larger clone one base away. This chain uses TRBV7-9 with TRBJ1-4, with a tentative D call TRBD1 (5 bases). In germline, CDR1 is SEHNR, CDR2 FQNEAQ (reference sequence). This CDR3 has 15 amino acids. CDR3 DNA sequence: TGTGCCGGCAGCTGGCCGTCAGGGTCTAATGAAAAACTGTTTTTT. Translation: CAGSWPSGSNEKLFF.

The chain is built from TRBV19 and TRBJ1-4, with a possible D match to TRBD1 (5 bases). The CDR3 loop spans 15 amino acids. Germline loops: CDR1 LNHDA, CDR2 SQIVND (reference sequence). The V and J ends lost 4 bases and 2 bases respectively, with 11 bases between them. CDR3 region: CASSTGTATNEKLFF. As DNA, the CDR3 is TGTGCCAGTAGTACTGGGACGGCTACTAATGAAAAACTGTTTTTT. Based on the CDR3 plus reference TRBV19 and TRBJ1-4, the full variable domain is DGGITQSPKYLFRKEGQNVTLSCEQNLNHDAMYWYRQDPGQGLRLIYYSQIVNDFQKGDIAEGYSVSREKKESFPLTVTSAQKNPTAFYLCASSTGTATNEKLFFGSGTQLSVL.

This clone has just a few counts. The chain joins TRBV30 to TRBJ2-1; TRBD2 matches 8 bases. Per the germline V gene, CDR1 is GTSNPN and CDR2 is SVGIG (reference sequence). The CDR3 extends over 14 amino acids. Trimming removed 2 bases from V and 9 bases from J; junction bases left unmatched: 9. In nucleotides, the CDR3 is TGTGCCTGGAGTCCCTCCGGGACTAGAAGTGAGCAGTTCTTC. It codes for CAWSPSGTRSEQFF.

A word on this clone: A far larger clone is off by one base, so a read error is likely. The rearrangement links TRBV4-2 to TRBJ2-1; TRBD2 matches 8 bases. Germline V lookup: CDR1 LGHNA, CDR2 YNFKEQ. This CDR3 region has 16 residues. CDR3 nucleotide sequence: TGTGCCGGCAGCCAAGAAGTAGCGGGATCCTACAATGAGCAGTTCTTC. Amino acid sequence: CAGSQEVAGSYNEQFF.

The rearrangement joins TRBV2 to TRBJ2-2, with D perhaps TRBD1 (6 bases). Trimming left V 4 bases short and J 6 bases short, with 12 bases between. Germline V CDR1 and CDR2: SNHLY, FYNNEI. CDR3 length: 14 residues. CDR3 nucleotides: TGTGCCAGCAGTGTGGGGACAAACCCCGGGGAGCTGTTTTTT. The encoded protein is CASSVGTNPGELFF.

The chain has TRBV6-1 and TRBJ2-7; 10 positions match TRBD2. The V gene's germline CDR1 is MNHNS and CDR2 SASEGT. V gave up 0 bases and J gave up 4 bases; unmatched junction bases: 6. The CDR3 has 16 residues. As DNA, the CDR3 is TGTGCCAGCAGTGAAGCGCCTAGCGGGAGAGGGTACGAGCAGTACTTC. Protein product: CASSEAPSGRGYEQYF.

The gene calls are TRBV5-4 and TRBJ2-7, with D tentatively TRBD1 (7 bases). Trimming stripped 3 bases from V and 2 bases from J, with 18 bases between. The CDR3 has 16 amino acids. Germline-derived CDR1 and CDR2 are SGHNT and YYREEE (reference sequence). CDR3 protein: CASSYPQGGTTYEQYF. The CDR3 nucleotides are TGTGCCAGCAGCTACCCGCAGGGGGGCACTACCTACGAGCAGTACTTC.

The chain carries TRBV6-5 and TRBJ2-7, with 11 nucleotides matching TRBD2. The CDR3 extends over 15 amino acids. CDR1 MNHEY and CDR2 SVGAGI come from the germline V gene. Trimming took 4 bases from V and 4 from J; bases not matched to a gene: 6. CDR3 sequence reads: CASSSQTSGKYEQYF. For the CDR3, the DNA is TGTGCCAGCAGTTCCCAGACTAGCGGGAAGTACGAGCAGTACTTC.

The chain carries TRBV6-1 and TRBJ1-1; D possibly corresponds to TRBD1 (6 bases). The CDR3 consists of 14 residues. Trimming pared 4 bases from V and 3 bases from J, leaving 12 bases between. The germline CDR1 and CDR2 sequences are MNHNS and SASEGT. The DNA of the CDR3 is TGTGCCAGCAGTGTCTGGGGGCTCCACACTGAAGCTTTCTTT. Translating it yields CASSVWGLHTEAFF.

This chain joins TRBV6-1 and TRBJ2-2; D unclear. The CDR3 extends over 15 amino acids. The germline V and J ends were trimmed by 1 base and 7 bases, with 13 bases remaining between them. The V gene's germline CDR1 is MNHNS and CDR2 SASEGT. This CDR3 reads CASSEVKGMSGELFF. CDR3 nucleotides: TGTGCCAGCAGTGAAGTGAAGGGTATGAGCGGGGAGCTGTTTTTT.

The rearrangement uses TRBV7-3 and TRBJ2-3; D may be TRBD2 (5 bases). This CDR3 is 16 amino acids long. From germline, CDR1 is SGHTA and CDR2 FQGTGA. V lost 3 bases, J lost 5 bases, and 18 bases lay in between. This CDR3 reads CASSLRRTGTGDTQYF. The CDR3 DNA reads as TGTGCCAGCAGCTTGCGCCGGACTGGCACCGGAGATACGCAGTATTTT.

Details on this clone: This likely stems from a read error, as it lies one base from a far larger clone. This chain's CDR3 is CAIGESRRASNQPQHF. The CDR3 DNA follows: TGTGCCATCGGTGAGTCGCGGAGAGCGAGCAATCAGCCCCAGCATTTT. The chain carries TRBV10-3 and TRBJ1-5; D not certain. The germline gives CDR1 ENHRY, CDR2 SYGVKD. The CDR3 spans 16 residues.

This clone occurred many times. This chain uses TRBV7-2 with TRBJ2-2, with a tentative D call TRBD1 (7 bases). The CDR3 sequence is 15 residues long. V was cut by 4 bases and J by 5 bases, with 14 bases left in between. The germline V gene encodes CDR1 SGHTA and CDR2 FQGNSA. CDR3 bases: TGTGCCAGCAGCTCGCGGGACAGCTTGACCGGGGAGCTGTTTTTT. It specifies CASSSRDSLTGELFF.

This clone was seen a handful of times. The chain joins TRBV5-1 to TRBJ1-1; 10 bases match TRBD1. This CDR3 has 15 residues. Per germline, CDR1 SGHRS and CDR2 YFSETQ. V shed 0 bases, J shed 3 bases, and the junction held 2 bases outside the gene matches. CDR3: CASSLVGTGDTEAFF. The DNA of the CDR3 is TGCGCCAGCAGCTTGGTCGGGACAGGGGACACTGAAGCTTTCTTT.

Details on this clone: The sample has other DNA sequences that encode this CDR3 too. J is TRBJ2-7 and V is TRBV11-2, with 8 nucleotides matching TRBD2. Unmatched junction bases numbered 2, after V lost 1 base and J lost 3 bases. This CDR3 has 14 residues. Germline lookup yields CDR1 SGHAT and CDR2 FQNNGV. The CDR3 here is CASSLGGTSYEQYF. The DNA for the CDR3 is TGTGCCAGCAGCTTAGGTGGGACTAGCTACGAGCAGTACTTC.

The J gene is TRBJ2-7, the V gene TRBV5-1; D is possibly TRBD2 (6 bases). The V end was cut by 0 bases, the J end by 3 bases, with 10 bases between. This CDR3 has 14 amino acids. Germline V CDR1 and CDR2: SGHRS, YFSETQ. CDR3 nucleotides: TGCGCCAGCAGCTTGGTCGGGCGGGACTACGAGCAGTACTTC. Residues: CASSLVGRDYEQYF. Full variable domain (missing parts from reference TRBV5-1 and TRBJ2-7): KAGVTQTPRYLIKTRGQQVTLSCSPISGHRSVSWYQQTPGQGLQFLFEYFSETQRNKGNFPGRFSGRQFSNSRSEMNVSTLELGDSALYLCASSLVGRDYEQYFGPGTRLTVT.

This clone has more than one count but fewer than ten. This likely stems from a read error, as it lies one base from a far larger clone. This specimen includes other DNA sequences encoding the same CDR3. This chain links TRBV2 with TRBJ1-4; D perhaps matches TRBD1 (5 bases). The CDR3 is 11 amino acids. Per germline, CDR1 SNHLY and CDR2 FYNNEI. CDR3 sequence (DNA): TGTGTCAGTCAGGGTTATGAAAAACTGTTTTTT. Amino acids: CVSQGYEKLFF.

The genes are TRBV5-1 and TRBJ1-5, with 7 bases that match TRBD1. The junction had 5 bases not matched to a gene; V was cut back by 0 bases and J by 5 bases. Germline V CDR1 and CDR2: SGHRS, YFSETQ. The CDR3 consists of 15 residues. In DNA form, the CDR3 reads TGCGCCAGCAGCTTGGAGGGGGCCGTTCATCAGCCCCAGCATTTT. Its protein is CASSLEGAVHQPQHF. Filled out from reference TRBV5-1 and TRBJ1-5, the complete variable domain reads KAGVTQTPRYLIKTRGQQVTLSCSPISGHRSVSWYQQTPGQGLQFLFEYFSETQRNKGNFPGRFSGRQFSNSRSEMNVSTLELGDSALYLCASSLEGAVHQPQHFGDGTRLSIL.

The chain carries TRBV5-4 and TRBJ1-2; D remains unclear. From germline, CDR1 is SGHNT and CDR2 YYREEE (reference sequence). The CDR3 loop spans 13 amino acids. The V and J ends lost 0 bases and 4 bases respectively, with 7 bases between them. This chain's CDR3 is CASSLAGTYGYTF. CDR3 DNA: TGTGCCAGCAGCTTGGCAGGAACCTATGGCTACACCTTC.

The chain joins TRBV6-6 to TRBJ2-1; D could derive from TRBD1 or TRBD2 (5 bases each). Germline lookup yields CDR1 MNHNY and CDR2 SVGAGI (reference sequence). There are 12 residues in the CDR3. Trimming pared 10 bases from V and 5 bases from J, leaving 12 bases between. The CDR3 region has the DNA TGTGCCACCCGGGACCGTGACAATGAGCAGTTCTTC. This gives the protein CATRDRDNEQFF.

This clone was observed a single time. The chain joins TRBV4-1 to TRBJ2-7, with D tentatively TRBD2 (5 bases). With 3 bases removed from V and 7 bases from J, the gap between germline ends came to 16 bases. CDR1 and CDR2 (germline): MGHRA, YSYEKL. This CDR3 region has 14 residues. CDR3 residues: CASSQKTGVLEQYF. CDR3 DNA: TGCGCCAGCAGCCAGAAGACCGGGGTCTTGGAGCAGTACTTC.

V gene TRBV5-8 combines with J gene TRBJ1-1, with D possibly being TRBD1 (6 bases). V was clipped by 4 bases and J by 0 bases, with 19 bases between them. This CDR3 has 17 residues. Germline V gives CDR1 SGHTS, CDR2 YDEGEE. The CDR3 DNA reads TGTGCCAGCAGCCCCCGACAGGCAGCCCGGATGAACACTGAAGCTTTCTTT. Protein product: CASSPRQAARMNTEAFF.

This clone has ten or more counts. Other DNA sequences in the same sample also yield this CDR3. The J gene is TRBJ2-7, the V gene TRBV30, with 12 bases lining up with TRBD1. CDR1 GTSNPN and CDR2 SVGIG come from the germline V gene (reference sequence). V gave up 2 bases and J gave up 9 bases; unmatched junction bases: 8. The CDR3 contains 14 residues. CDR3 protein: CAWSIGTGGVGQYF. For the CDR3, the DNA is TGTGCCTGGAGTATAGGGACAGGGGGCGTGGGGCAGTACTTC.

The chain links TRBV5-3 to TRBJ2-7; possibly TRBD1 for D (7 bases). TRBV5-3 is labeled an ORF, and its function is uncertain. Trimming left V 1 base short and J 7 bases short, with 21 bases between. The CDR3 runs to 16 residues. The CDR3 region is CARSLRGRGAREEQYF. CDR3 coding DNA: TGTGCCAGAAGCTTGCGCGGCAGGGGGGCCCGTGAGGAGCAGTACTTC.

With regard to this clone: With only one base between it and a far larger clone, this is likely a read error. Other DNA sequences in this sample translate to the same CDR3. The chain recombines TRBV6-6 with TRBJ1-1; D may be TRBD1 (6 bases). The CDR3 totals 14 residues. Germline V gene data show CDR1 as MNHNY and CDR2 as SVGAGI (reference sequence). CDR3 sequence reads: CASSSFTGSTEAFF. The CDR3 nucleotides are TGCGCCAGCAGTTCCTTCACAGGGAGCACTGAAGCTTTCTTT.

In regard to this clone: A far larger clone is only one base removed, so a read error is likely. The CDR3 does not end in the conserved phenylalanine or tryptophan, so this is likely a read error. The genes are TRBV25-1 and TRBJ1-4; 9 bases map to TRBD1. CDR1 and CDR2 (germline): MGHDK, SYGVNS. The CDR3 is 14 amino acids. The ends lost 4 bases at V and 5 bases at J; junction bases unmatched: 2. For the CDR3, the DNA is TGTGCCAGCAGTGTCGGGACAGGGAATGAAAAACTGTTTCTT. Its translation: CASSVGTGNEKLFL.

This chain links TRBV10-3 with TRBJ2-7; TRBD2 matches 9 bases. CDR1 and CDR2 from the germline V gene are ENHRY and SYGVKD. CDR3 length: 16 amino acids. J lost 4 bases, V lost 4 bases, and 11 bases had no gene match. CDR3 nucleotides: TGTGCCATCAGTGCGGGGGAAGGGCGGGAGGGTTACGAGCAGTACTTC. This sequence encodes CAISAGEGREGYEQYF.

CDR3 bases: TGTGCCAGCAGGACAGTTGGGACAGCCTACGAGCAGTACTTC. This codes for CASRTVGTAYEQYF. The gene calls are TRBV28 and TRBJ2-7; TRBD1 agrees at 7 bases. The V segment lost 6 bases and the J segment 2 bases; nucleotides outside the gene matches: 7. The germline CDR1 and CDR2 sequences are MDHEN and SYDVKM. There are 14 residues in the CDR3.